Listed below are T cell receptor beta chains from one sample, sequenced in a study of CD8+CD57+ T cells in acquired aplastic anemia. TCRdb re-called the reads with MiXCR, one entry per CDR3 protein. The sample yields about 200,000 distinct CDR3 sequences, approximately 65% seen once. The specimen sequenced was sorted CD4+, CD8+, or CD8+CD57+ T cells (not recorded which) from PBMCs. These receptors all stem from a human donor with aplastic anemia. Each CDR3 is given without its conserved first and last residue. Fields, in order: CDR3 protein, V gene, J gene, CDR3 length, D gene. A D gene is named only where the DNA matches it firmly.

ASSLGPGAGNTIY	TRBV7-7	TRBJ1-3	13	.
ASSPLRNQPQH	TRBV6-5	TRBJ1-5	11	.
ASSRSGTGGIGQY	TRBV5-1	TRBJ2-7	13	TRBD1
ASSLVEQPQH	TRBV5-8	TRBJ1-5	10	.
AWRDNTDTQY	TRBV30	TRBJ2-3	10	.
ASSSPRDSNYEQY	TRBV19	TRBJ2-7	13	.
ASSLARSNYGYT	TRBV7-8	TRBJ1-2	12	.
ASSVGGGGLARTDTQY	TRBV9	TRBJ2-3	16	TRBD2
ASRGGYGQPQH	TRBV2	TRBJ1-5	11	.
ASSYLAMSYEQY	TRBV6-6	TRBJ2-7	12	.
ASSTQQGSYNEQF	TRBV7-9	TRBJ2-1	13	.
SADRGALVMNTQY	TRBV20-1	TRBJ2-3	13	TRBD1
ASSDRDGSEQY	TRBV6-4	TRBJ2-7	11	.
ASSPMAMGRMNTEAF	TRBV19	TRBJ1-1	15	.
SAPLYYEQY	TRBV20-1	TRBJ2-7	9	.
ATIKESRELRTQY	TRBV15	TRBJ2-5	13	.
SGSMGVGANYGYT	TRBV29-1	TRBJ1-2	13	.
SARAAYEQY	TRBV20-1	TRBJ2-7	9	.
ASSEAWGNDQPQH	TRBV2	TRBJ1-5	13	.
ASRQGAAYEQY	TRBV10-3	TRBJ2-7	11	.
ASSVAGVGSDTQY	TRBV9	TRBJ2-3	13	.
ASSMGGQDTEAF	TRBV19	TRBJ1-1	12	.
ASSPSGNYGYT	TRBV27	TRBJ1-2	11	.
ASRMRGAF	TRBV5-4	TRBJ1-1	8	.
ASLGGQAF	TRBV19	TRBJ1-1	8	.
SVGTGNYGYT	TRBV29-1	TRBJ1-2	10	TRBD1
ASSPQQADEQF	TRBV7-3	TRBJ2-1	11	.
ASSWGTEPLH	TRBV12-3/TRBV12-4	TRBJ1-6	10	TRBD1
ASSGKQVRAF	TRBV25-1	TRBJ1-1	10	.
ASSSTRGIYEPY	TRBV5-1	TRBJ2-7	12	TRBD1
ASSVGSNYGYT	TRBV9	TRBJ1-2	11	.
ASSRSVGWAEKLF	TRBV7-9	TRBJ1-4	13	.
ASSLDSTSTDTQY	TRBV5-1	TRBJ2-3	13	.
ASSLSSGGADTQY	TRBV7-9	TRBJ2-3	13	TRBD2
ASSEWSGQGAGYGYT	TRBV25-1	TRBJ1-2	15	TRBD1
ASSQDRGEAF	TRBV14	TRBJ1-1	10	.
ASSVDGDYTDTQY	TRBV9	TRBJ2-3	13	.
ASSRGLAGGRGDTQY	TRBV19	TRBJ2-3	15	TRBD2
ASSLAGQVYGYT	TRBV7-9	TRBJ1-2	12	TRBD1
ASSFQGMMNTEAF	TRBV5-6	TRBJ1-1	13	.
ASSLTSLNTEAF	TRBV7-9	TRBJ1-1	12	.
ASSVAGEGLDTQY	TRBV9	TRBJ2-3	13	TRBD2
ASSSPTFSYEQY	TRBV27	TRBJ2-7	12	.
ASRVDGAAAKNIQY	TRBV6-6	TRBJ2-4	14	.
ASSLGTSDQETQY	TRBV5-1	TRBJ2-5	13	TRBD2
SAQDIYQETQY	TRBV20-1	TRBJ2-5	11	.
ASSRLTGASSYNEQF	TRBV6-5	TRBJ2-1	15	.
SASPGSGWANSPLH	TRBV20-1	TRBJ1-6	14	.
ASSVTGMDTQY	TRBV7-9	TRBJ2-3	11	.
GAREGYEQY	TRBV20-1	TRBJ2-7	9	TRBD2
ASIEASEVMNTEAF	TRBV2	TRBJ1-1	14	.
ASSLSRGRFYEQY	TRBV7-9	TRBJ2-7	13	TRBD1
SVGQGAQSGELF	TRBV29-1	TRBJ2-2	12	TRBD1
ASSSWQGYEQY	TRBV5-1	TRBJ2-7	11	.
ASSGTGARTGYT	TRBV9	TRBJ1-2	12	.
ASSLLAGGLVNEQF	TRBV7-9	TRBJ2-1	14	TRBD2